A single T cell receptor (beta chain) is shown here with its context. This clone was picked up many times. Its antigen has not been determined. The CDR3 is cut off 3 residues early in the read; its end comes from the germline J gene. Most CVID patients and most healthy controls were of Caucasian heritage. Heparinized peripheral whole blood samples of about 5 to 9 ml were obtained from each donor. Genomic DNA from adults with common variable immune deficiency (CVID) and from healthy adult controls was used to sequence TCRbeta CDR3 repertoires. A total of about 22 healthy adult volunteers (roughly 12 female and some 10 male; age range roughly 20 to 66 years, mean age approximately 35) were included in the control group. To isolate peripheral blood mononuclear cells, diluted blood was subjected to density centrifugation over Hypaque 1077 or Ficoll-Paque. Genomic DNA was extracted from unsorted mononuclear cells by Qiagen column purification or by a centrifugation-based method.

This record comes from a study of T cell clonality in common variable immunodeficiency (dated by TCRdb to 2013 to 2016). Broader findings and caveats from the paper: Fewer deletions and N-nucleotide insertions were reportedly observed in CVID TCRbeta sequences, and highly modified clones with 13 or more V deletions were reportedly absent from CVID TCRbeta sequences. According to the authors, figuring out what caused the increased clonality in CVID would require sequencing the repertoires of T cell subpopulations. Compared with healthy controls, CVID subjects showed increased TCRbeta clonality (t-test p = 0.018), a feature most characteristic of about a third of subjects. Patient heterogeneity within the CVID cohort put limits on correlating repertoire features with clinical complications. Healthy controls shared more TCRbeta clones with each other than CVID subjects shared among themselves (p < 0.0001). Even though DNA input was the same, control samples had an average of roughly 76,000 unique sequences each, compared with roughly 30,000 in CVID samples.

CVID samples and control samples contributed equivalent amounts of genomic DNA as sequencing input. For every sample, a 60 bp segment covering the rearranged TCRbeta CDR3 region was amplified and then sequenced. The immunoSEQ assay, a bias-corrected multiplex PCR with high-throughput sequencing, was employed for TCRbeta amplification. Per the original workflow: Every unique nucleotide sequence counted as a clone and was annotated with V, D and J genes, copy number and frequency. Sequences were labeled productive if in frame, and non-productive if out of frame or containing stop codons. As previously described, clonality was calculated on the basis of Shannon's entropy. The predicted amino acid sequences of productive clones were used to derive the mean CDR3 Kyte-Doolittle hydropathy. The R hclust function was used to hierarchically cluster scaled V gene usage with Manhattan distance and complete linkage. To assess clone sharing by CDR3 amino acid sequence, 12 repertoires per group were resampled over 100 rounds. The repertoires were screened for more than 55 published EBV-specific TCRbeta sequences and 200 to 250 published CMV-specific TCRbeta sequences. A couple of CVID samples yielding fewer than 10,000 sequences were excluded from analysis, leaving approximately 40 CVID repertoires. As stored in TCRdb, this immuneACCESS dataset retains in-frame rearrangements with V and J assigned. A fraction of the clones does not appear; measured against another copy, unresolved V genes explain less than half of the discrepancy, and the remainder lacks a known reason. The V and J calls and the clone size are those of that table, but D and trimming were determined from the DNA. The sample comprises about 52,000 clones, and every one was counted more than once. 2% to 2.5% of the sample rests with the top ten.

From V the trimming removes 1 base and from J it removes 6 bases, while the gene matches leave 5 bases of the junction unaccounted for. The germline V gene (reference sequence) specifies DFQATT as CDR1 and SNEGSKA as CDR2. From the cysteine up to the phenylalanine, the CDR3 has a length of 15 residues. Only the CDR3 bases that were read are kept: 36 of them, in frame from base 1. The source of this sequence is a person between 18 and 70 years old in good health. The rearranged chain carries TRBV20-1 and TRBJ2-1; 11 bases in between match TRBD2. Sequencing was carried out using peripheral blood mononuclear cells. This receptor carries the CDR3 CSARVAGGPFNEQFF. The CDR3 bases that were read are TGCAGTGCTAGAGTAGCGGGAGGGCCCTTCAATGAG.